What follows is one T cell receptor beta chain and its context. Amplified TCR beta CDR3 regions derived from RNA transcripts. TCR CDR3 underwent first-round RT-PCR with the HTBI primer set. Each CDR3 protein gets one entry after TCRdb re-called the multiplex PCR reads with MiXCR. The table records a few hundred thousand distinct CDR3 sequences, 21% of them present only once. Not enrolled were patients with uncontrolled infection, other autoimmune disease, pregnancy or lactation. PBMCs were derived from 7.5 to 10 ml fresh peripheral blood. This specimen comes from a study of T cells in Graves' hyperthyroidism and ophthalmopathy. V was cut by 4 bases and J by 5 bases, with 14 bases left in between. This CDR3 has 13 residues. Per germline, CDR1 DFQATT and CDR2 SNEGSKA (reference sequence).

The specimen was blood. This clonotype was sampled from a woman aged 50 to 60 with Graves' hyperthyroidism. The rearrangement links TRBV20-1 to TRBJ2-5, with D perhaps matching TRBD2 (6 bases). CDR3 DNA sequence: TGCAGTGCTACAATGACTAGTACGGAGACCCAGTACTTC. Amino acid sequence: CSATMTSTETQYF.